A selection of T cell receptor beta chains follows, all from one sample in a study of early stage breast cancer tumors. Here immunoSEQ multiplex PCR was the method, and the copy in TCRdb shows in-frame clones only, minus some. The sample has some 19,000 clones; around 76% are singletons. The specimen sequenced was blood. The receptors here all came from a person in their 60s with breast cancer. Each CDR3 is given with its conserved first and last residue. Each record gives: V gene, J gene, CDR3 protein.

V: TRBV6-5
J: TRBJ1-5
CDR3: CASSGGYSNQPQHF

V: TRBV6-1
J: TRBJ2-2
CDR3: CASRNQGASTGELFF

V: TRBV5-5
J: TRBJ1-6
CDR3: CASSFWTDYSPLHF

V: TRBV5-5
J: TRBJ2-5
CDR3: CASTLYTGEETQYF

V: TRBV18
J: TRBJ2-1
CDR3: CASSPPLAGARNEQFF

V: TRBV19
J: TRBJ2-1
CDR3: CASEGGFDAEQFF

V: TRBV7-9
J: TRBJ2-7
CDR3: CASSSRTGGRYEQYF

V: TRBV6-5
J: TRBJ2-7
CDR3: CASSTEGGYEQYF

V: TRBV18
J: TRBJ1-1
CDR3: CASSSESGGTEAFF

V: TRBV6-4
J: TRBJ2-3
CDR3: CASSERGGLGADTQYF

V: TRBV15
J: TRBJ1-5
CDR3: CATSRDRDSSNQPQHF

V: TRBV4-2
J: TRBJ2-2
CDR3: CASSVAENTGELFF

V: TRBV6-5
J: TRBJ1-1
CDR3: CASRGQGGGNTEAFF

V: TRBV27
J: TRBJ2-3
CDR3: CASSLMGGRVTDTQYF

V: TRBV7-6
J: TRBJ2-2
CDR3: CASSSQGRDTGELFF

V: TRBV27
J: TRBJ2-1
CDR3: CASTRRLAGVSEQFF

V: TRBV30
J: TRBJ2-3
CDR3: CAWSVTFYGRSASTDTQYF

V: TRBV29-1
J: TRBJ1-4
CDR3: CSVEVGNYREKLFF

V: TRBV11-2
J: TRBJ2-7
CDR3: CASTNQGAKEQYF

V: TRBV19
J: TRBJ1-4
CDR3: CASMRATNEKLFF

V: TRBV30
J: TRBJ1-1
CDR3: CAWSVVREAFF

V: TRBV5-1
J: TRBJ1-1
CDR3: CASSLDLAGGNTEAFF

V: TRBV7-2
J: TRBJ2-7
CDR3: CASSLAGRGGSYEQYF

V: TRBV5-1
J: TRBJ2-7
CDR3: CASSLAGDQYEQYF

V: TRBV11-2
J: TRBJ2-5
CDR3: CASSSGIQETQYF